This record concerns one T cell receptor (beta chain) sequence. Its antigen is unknown. Primers used in a second PCR of roughly 6 to 11 cycles were a sample-barcoded 5' primer and a J-beta primer mix. Through a template-switch adaptor with 12 random nucleotides, each cDNA molecule received a tag. TCRdb re-analysed the 5' RACE reads in MiXCR, keeping a single row per CDR3 protein. The table shows about 1.1 million distinct CDR3 sequences, with 30% to 40% occurring only once. This record comes from a study of blood T cells in healthy people across ages. Looked up from germline, CDR1 is DFQATT and CDR2 is SNEGSKA (reference sequence). The ends lost 1 base at V and 5 bases at J; junction bases unmatched: 12. There are 17 residues in the CDR3. Points from the study as a whole: Across the age range, TCR beta diversity per million T cells fell in a roughly linear way. Across samples, TCR beta diversity tracked strongly with naive T cell percentage.

Isolation yielded PBMCs, at least 6.5 million per sample, in every case. Sequencing used blood. The chain employs TRBV20-1 and TRBJ2-3; the match to TRBD1 covers 10 bases. This clonotype was obtained from a man aged 18 to 30 in good health. The CDR3 nucleotides are TGCAGTGCTAGAGTTGGTTCGACAGGGGGCTTTGGAGATACGCAGTATTTT. It translates to CSARVGSTGGFGDTQYF.